These 9 T cell receptor beta chains originate from one sample sequenced in a study of T-cell reconstitution after alpha-beta-depleted transplantation in children. TCRbeta library construction was performed incorporating unique molecular identifiers. Each CDR3 protein is one row after TCRdb ran MiXCR on the PCR reads. The sample yields approximately 50,000 distinct CDR3 sequences, 40% to 65% seen once. This specimen consisted of peripheral blood, obtained before TCRalphabeta/CD19-depleted stem cell transplant. The receptors derive from a boy under two years old with SCID, due to receive a stem cell transplant.

The chain recombines TRBV10-2 with TRBJ2-1, with 11 bases lining up with TRBD2. The CDR3 is made up of 15 amino acids. The germline CDR1 and CDR2 sequences are WSHSY and SAAADI. The ends lost 8 bases at V and 3 bases at J; junction bases unmatched: 6. Here the CDR3 reads CASSTGTSGYNEQFF. The CDR3 coding sequence is TGCGCCAGCTCCACCGGGACTAGCGGCTACAATGAGCAGTTCTTC.

V usage is TRBV20-1 and J usage is TRBJ2-3; TRBD2 might be the D (5 bases). The length of the CDR3 is 11 residues. CDR1 and CDR2 (germline): DFQATT, SNEGSKA (reference sequence). Here the CDR3 DNA reads TGCAGCGGCCAACTAGGGGATACGCAGTATTTT. Amino acids: CSGQLGDTQYF.

This chain connects TRBV5-1 to TRBJ2-7; 8 bases line up with TRBD1. Germline V lookup: CDR1 SGHRS, CDR2 YFSETQ. With 4 bases clipped from V and 2 bases from J, the junction kept 8 bases outside the gene matches. The CDR3 is made up of 15 amino acids. The CDR3 is CASSGTGTGAYEQYF. In nucleotides, the CDR3 is TGCGCCAGCAGCGGGACCGGGACAGGAGCCTACGAGCAGTACTTC.

This clonotype has more than one count but fewer than ten. The genes are TRBV4-3 and TRBJ1-4, with a possible D match to TRBD1 (6 bases). CDR3 length: 16 amino acids. The germline gives CDR1 LGHNA, CDR2 YSLEER. The V end was cut by 4 bases, the J end by 0 bases, with 12 bases between. CDR3 in amino acids: CASSLDWTATNEKLFF. The CDR3 DNA reads TGCGCCAGCAGCCTAGATTGGACAGCAACTAATGAAAAACTGTTTTTT.

The rearrangement uses TRBV5-6 and TRBJ1-2, with D unclear. The germline V and J ends were trimmed by 1 base and 7 bases, with 8 bases remaining between them. Looked up from germline, CDR1 is SGHDT and CDR2 is YYEEEE. The CDR3 spans 12 residues. This CDR3 reads CASSLLGSGYTF. CDR3 DNA: TGTGCCAGCAGCTTGCTGGGTTCTGGCTACACCTTC.

The chain combines TRBV12-3 or TRBV12-4 with TRBJ1-2; the D gene is possibly TRBD1 (5 bases). The CDR3 has 15 residues. The V gene lost 4 bases and the J gene lost 3 bases, with 15 bases spanning the gap. The CDR3 sequence is CASSSPTRGDYGYTF. CDR3 DNA sequence: TGTGCCAGCAGTTCCCCAACTCGGGGGGACTATGGCTACACCTTC.

The chain combines TRBV5-1 with TRBJ2-5, with TRBD1 as a possible D gene (6 bases). The CDR3 sequence is 16 residues long. Germline CDR1 and CDR2: SGHRS and YFSETQ. Trimming left V 4 bases short and J 4 bases short, with 20 bases between. The CDR3 protein is CASSPWNRVGTETQYF. In DNA, the CDR3 is TGCGCCAGCAGCCCGTGGAACAGGGTGGGGACAGAGACCCAGTACTTC.

This clonotype has a handful of counts. This rearrangement joins TRBV20-1 to TRBJ2-3; 14 bases line up with TRBD2. Losses at the gene ends were 5 bases for V and 1 base for J; bases not matched to a gene: 2. There are 15 residues in the CDR3. Germline values: CDR1 DFQATT, CDR2 SNEGSKA (reference sequence). The CDR3 region is CSAETSGGGTDTQYF. The CDR3 DNA is TGCAGTGCTGAGACTAGCGGGGGGGGCACAGATACGCAGTATTTT.

This sequence joins TRBV6-4 and TRBJ2-1, with 14 positions matching TRBD2. J was trimmed by 6 bases and V by 4 bases; bases with no gene match: 2. Germline V gives CDR1 MRHNA, CDR2 SNTAGT. CDR3 length: 15 amino acids. CDR3 loop: CASSAGTSGGNEQFF. CDR3 sequence (DNA): TGTGCCAGCAGTGCGGGGACTAGCGGGGGCAATGAGCAGTTCTTC.